A selection of T cell receptor beta chains follows, all from one sample in a study of tumor and adjacent non-tumor tissue in lung cancer. Each CDR3 protein gets one entry after TCRdb re-called the multiplex PCR reads with MiXCR. The sample lists some 100,000 distinct CDR3 sequences, approximately 82% seen once, with 37% in the top ten. Input material: lung tumor tissue. Source of these receptors: a woman in her fifties or sixties with non-small cell lung cancer. Both conserved end residues are part of each CDR3. D genes are given only for firm matches. The size field is filled for only some rows; it gives once, few, many or a size class.

J gene | clone size | V gene | CDR3 length | D gene | CDR3 DNA | CDR3 protein
TRBJ1-2 | NA | TRBV28 | 15 | TRBD1 | TGTGCCAGCAGTCTCCTAGGACAGGGGCGGTATGGCTACACCTTC | CASSLLGQGRYGYTF
TRBJ2-5 | NA | TRBV11-3 | 14 | NA | TGTGCCAGCTTAGGTCGGGACCCTCAAGAGACCCAGTACTTC | CASLGRDPQETQYF
TRBJ2-7 | NA | TRBV28 | 11 | NA | TGTGCCAACAGTTTATGGCCCGTGCATTACTTC | CANSLWPVHYF
TRBJ2-6 | NA | TRBV11-3 | 18 | NA | TGTGTCAGCAGACCGGGACGGGGTCATCAAACTGGGGCCAACGTCCTGACTTTC | CVSRPGRGHQTGANVLTF
TRBJ2-6 | once | TRBV12-5 | 15 | NA | TGTGCTAGTAAGTCGGAAGGGAATGGGACCAACGTCCTGACTTTC | CASKSEGNGTNVLTF
TRBJ2-2 | NA | TRBV14 | 16 | TRBD2 | TGTGCCACCAGCCAAGGACTAGCGGGTAACACCGGGGAGCTGTTTTTT | CATSQGLAGNTGELFF
TRBJ2-5 | NA | TRBV7-3 | 15 | NA | TGTGCCAGCAGCCCAGAGGGGAGGAGGCAAGAGACCCAGTACTTC | CASSPEGRRQETQYF
TRBJ2-2 | NA | TRBV11-2 | 15 | NA | TGTGCCTGCAGCTTAGTTCCGGGAAGCGCCGGGGAGCTGTTTTTT | CACSLVPGSAGELFF
TRBJ2-2 | NA | TRBV9 | 13 | NA | TGTGCCAGCAGCGTAGAGGTCACCGGGGAGCTGTTTTTT | CASSVEVTGELFF
TRBJ1-1 | once | TRBV12-3/TRBV12-4 | 14 | NA | TGTGCCAGCAGTTTATACGGGTTGAAGACTGAAACTTTCTTT | CASSLYGLKTETFF
TRBJ2-4 | NA | TRBV20-1 | 16 | TRBD1 | TGCAGTGTCGACCTCCGACAGGGAGAGGCGAAAAACGTTCAGTACTTC | CSVDLRQGEAKNVQYF
TRBJ2-2 | once | TRBV29-1 | 15 | TRBD1 | TGCAGCGTTACCAGGGGACAGGGTAACTCCGGGGAGCTGTATTTT | CSVTRGQGNSGELYF
TRBJ2-1 | NA | TRBV13 | 14 | NA | TGTGTTAGCAGGAAGACTGCCCCCTACAATGTGCAGTTCTTC | CVSRKTAPYNVQFF
TRBJ2-1 | many | TRBV10-3 | 15 | TRBD2 | TGTGCCATCAGTCCCCAGCGGGAGGGAAAGAATGAGCAGTTCTTC | CAISPQREGKNEQFF
TRBJ2-4 | NA | TRBV20-1 | 11 | TRBD1 | TGCAGTGCATCCGACAGGGATCGGGTGTACTTC | CSASDRDRVYF
TRBJ2-1 | NA | TRBV9 | 15 | TRBD2 | TGTGCCAGCAGCGTACTAGCGGAGAGCTACAATGAGCAGTTCTTC | CASSVLAESYNEQFF
TRBJ1-2 | NA | TRBV6-2/TRBV6-3 | 17 | NA | TGTGCCAGCAGCTCCCCTATATTGCAACAAGGGTTGTATGACTACACCTTC | CASSSPILQQGLYDYTF
TRBJ1-5 | NA | TRBV5-8 | 14 | TRBD1 | TGTGCCAGCATCTTGGGACAGGGCGGTCAGCCCCAGCATTTT | CASILGQGGQPQHF
TRBJ1-6 | many | TRBV12-3/TRBV12-4 | 14 | NA | TGTGCCAGCAGTTTCGACCGGGACCTTTCACCCCTCCACTTT | CASSFDRDLSPLHF
TRBJ2-5 | NA | TRBV5-4 | 16 | NA | TGTGCCAGCAGCTCTCGACACGGGATAGGAGAGGAGACCCAATACTTC | CASSSRHGIGEETQYF
TRBJ2-1 | NA | TRBV20-1 | 13 | NA | TGTAGTGCTAGGGATGGTTCCTACAATGGGCAATTCTTC | CSARDGSYNGQFF
TRBJ1-1 | NA | TRBV12-3/TRBV12-4 | 14 | NA | TGTGCCAGCAGTTTGCAGGGATACAACACTGTAGCTTTCTTT | CASSLQGYNTVAFF
TRBJ2-7 | once | TRBV28 | 14 | NA | TGTGTCAGCAGTTCCCGTATCAGGGTCCACGAGCAATACTTC | CVSSSRIRVHEQYF
TRBJ1-1 | NA | TRBV20-1 | 15 | NA | TGTAGTGCTAAAGATGGGAGGGGCCGAGACACTGAAGCTTTCTTT | CSAKDGRGRDTEAFF
TRBJ2-3 | NA | TRBV11-2 | 15 | NA | TGTGCCAGCATCGCCACCGGGATCGCCACAGATACGCAGTATTTT | CASIATGIATDTQYF
TRBJ2-5 | once | TRBV6-5 | 14 | NA | TGTGCCAATAGTGCCCAGGGAGAGGAAGAGACCCAGTACTTT | CANSAQGEEETQYF
TRBJ2-5 | NA | TRBV6-5 | 14 | NA | TGTGCCGGCAGTGCCCAGGGAGAGGAAGACACCCATTACTTC | CAGSAQGEEDTHYF
TRBJ2-3 | NA | TRBV12-3/TRBV12-4 | 14 | NA | TGTGCCAGCATTTTAGTGGGATCCACAGATACGCAGTATTTT | CASILVGSTDTQYF
TRBJ2-7 | once | TRBV11-3 | 15 | NA | TGTGCCAGCAGCTTTCGGGCAGGGGTCTCTTACGAGGAGTACTTC | CASSFRAGVSYEEYF
TRBJ2-2 | NA | TRBV11-1 | 17 | TRBD2 | TGTGCCAGCAACCCGCCACTAGCGGGAGAATCCACCGGGGGGCTGTTTTTT | CASNPPLAGESTGGLFF
TRBJ2-3 | NA | TRBV5-4 | 15 | NA | TGTGCCAGCAGCTTGGACGGGGGAAGGACAGATACGCAGTATTTT | CASSLDGGRTDTQYF